This T cell receptor beta chain comes out of a study of blood T cells in healthy people across ages (dated by TCRdb to between 2015 and 2017). Regarding the research as a whole: In model experiments, template switching captured about one uniquely barcoded TCR beta cDNA molecule for every two T cells. For two donors (one aged 18 to 29 and one aged 80 or older), the study analyzed two additional independent replicas of 1 million unique cDNA reads from the same blood draw. Donors were grouped into four age groups: young (average about 15 years), middle-aged (roughly 38), aged (about 60) and long-lived (just over 80). To avoid experimental bias, donors of different ages were randomly spread across the sequencing lanes. Using deep sequencing normalized with unique cDNA molecular identifiers, the study measured how TCR beta repertoire diversity changes with age. Paper-wide results and their limitations: Estimates of total diversity from one million sequenced T cells were regarded as lower bounds and underestimates. Observed TCR beta diversity per million T cells fell roughly linearly with age, and a significant reduction was already apparent by age roughly 40. Compared with the aged group, more naive CD4+ T cells, fewer expanded clones and increased TCR diversity were shown by the long-lived group, suggesting age selection. The CMV infection status of donors was not known, potentially confounding age-related changes in expanded clonotypes. Observed TCR beta diversity correlated strongly with the percentage of naive T cells measured by flow cytometry. Since profiling was done on bulk unsorted PBMCs, naive and antigen-experienced compartments could not be conclusively compared.

Via the germline V gene (reference sequence), CDR1 is MNHEY and CDR2 SMNVEV. Trimming removed 8 bases from V and 7 bases from J, leaving 18 bases between the germline ends. The CDR3 contains 14 residues, cysteine and phenylalanine counted. Only the CDR3 region is kept as DNA, spanning 42 bases read in frame from base 1. Systemically healthy Caucasian individuals from Russia, roughly 40 in total and aged roughly 6 to 100 years, were included as donors. Each donor gave about 9.2 milliliters of peripheral blood, drawn into EDTA-treated Vacutainer tubes. Ficoll-Paque density-gradient centrifugation was used to isolate PBMCs, with at least 7 million per sample. Trizol reagent was used to extract total RNA from PBMCs, with at least 5.5 micrograms per sample. The percentages of naive CD45RAhigh/CD27high T cells were determined by flow cytometry on a PBMC aliquot from every donor. Receptor libraries were prepared by 5' RACE. Sequencing was carried out with an Illumina HiSeq 2500. A second 7 to 11 cycle PCR used a sample-barcoded 5' primer and a J-beta primer mix. A template-switch 5' adaptor carrying 12 random nucleotides introduced a unique molecular identifier onto each TCR beta cDNA molecule. Each sample yielded at least 2.5 million CDR3-containing paired-end reads. First-strand cDNA was synthesized from all RNA with the Mint cDNA synthesis kit, primed by a TRBC-specific oligonucleotide. Following uracil-DNA glycosylase treatment, all cDNA underwent a first 18-cycle PCR with the universal primers M1SS and BC2_uni_R. Per the source publication's procedure: For normalization, 1 million high-quality reads, each with a distinct molecular identifier, were randomly selected from each sample. Instead of being binned into consensus sequences, reads with shared molecular identifiers were discarded. CDR3 identification, clonotype clustering and error correction used MiTCR with a Q25 quality threshold and the strictest error-elimination algorithm. A nonparametric unseen species model with Euler transformation was used to estimate a lower bound on total TCR beta diversity. Through fastp at Q25 and MiXCR, TCRdb rebuilt clones from the public reads, retaining in-frame beta chains. For every CDR3 protein sequence, its rows merge into one entry that carries the most common genes and DNA. The V and J calls reflect TCRdb's pipeline rather than the authors' work. In this sample the table shows about 2 million distinct CDR3 sequences, roughly 49% of which occur a single time. Together, the top ten hold less than 2.5% of the sample.

Worth noting for this clonotype: No cognate antigen has been identified for it. Base qualities are not recorded, but no much larger clone differs from it by a single base.

The sequence links TRBV27 to TRBJ2-1; the D region possibly corresponds to TRBD2 (5 bases align). The specimen sequenced was blood. The sequence was obtained from a woman aged 40 to 50 in good health. The bases read TGTGCCAGCCTCGGACTTTCTCCCAGGAATGAGCAGTTCTTC. It is translated as CASLGLSPRNEQFF.